One sample yielded the 18 T cell receptor beta chains listed below, sequenced in a study of blood T cells in healthy people across ages. Primed by a sample-barcoded 5' primer and a J-beta primer mix, a second PCR proceeded for 7 to 11 cycles. TCRdb recomputed calls from the 5' RACE reads with MiXCR, one row per CDR3 protein. There are approximately 830,000 distinct CDR3 sequences in the sample; around 68% occur only once, and around a quarter lies in the top ten. Sequencing used blood. Receptor source: a man aged 25 to 40 in good health.

In DNA, the CDR3 is TGCAGCGGCGACGGGGGGGCCGGAGAGACCCAGTACTTC. The encoded protein is CSGDGGAGETQYF. The rearrangement links TRBV29-1 to TRBJ2-5, with TRBD2 matching 8 bases. Germline CDR1 and CDR2: SQVTM and ANQGSEA. V dropped 7 bases and J dropped 4; count of bases not matched to a gene: 8. The CDR3 has 13 residues.

The chain couples TRBV20-1 to TRBJ2-1; 9 bases map to TRBD2. After removal of 0 bases from V and 8 bases from J, the junction contained 8 bases not matched to a gene. The CDR3 is made up of 15 amino acids. CDR1 and CDR2 (germline): DFQATT, SNEGSKA (reference sequence). The CDR3 bases are TGCAGTGCTAGAGATGCTAGCGGGGTGTTAGATGAGCAGTTCTTC. This sequence encodes CSARDASGVLDEQFF.

The chain links TRBV9 to TRBJ1-2; D not certain. The CDR3 has 15 residues. Germline V gives CDR1 SGDLS, CDR2 YYNGEE. V lost 0 bases and J 7 bases, leaving 16 bases between the germline ends. The CDR3 region is CASSVAIGIGFGYTF. The DNA for the CDR3 is TGTGCCAGCAGCGTAGCTATTGGCATTGGGTTTGGCTACACCTTC.

The sample holds a few counts of this clonotype. The chain uses TRBV3-1 and TRBJ2-3, with D unresolved. The CDR3 sequence is 12 residues long. V gave up 3 bases and J gave up 3 bases, with 4 bases separating them. In germline, CDR1 is LGHDT, CDR2 YNNKEL (reference sequence). DNA of the CDR3: TGTGCCAGCAGCCAGTTGACAGATACGCAGTATTTT. It is translated as CASSQLTDTQYF.

The chain couples TRBV13 to TRBJ2-4, with a possible D match to TRBD2 (5 bases). V was pared by 5 bases and J by 3 bases, with 20 bases between. Per germline, CDR1 PRHDT and CDR2 FYEKMQ (reference sequence). CDR3 length: 17 residues. CDR3 region: CASSIEERFGGKNIQYF. CDR3 DNA: TGTGCCAGCAGCATAGAGGAGAGATTTGGAGGCAAAAACATTCAGTACTTC.

The sample holds a few counts of this clonotype. The rearrangement links TRBV20-1 to TRBJ2-3; 7 bases are a match to TRBD2. Germline-derived CDR1 and CDR2 are DFQATT and SNEGSKA (reference sequence). This CDR3 spans 13 amino acids. V gave up 4 bases and J gave up 2 bases; unmatched junction bases: 3. The CDR3 here is CSAIGGNTDTQYF. The CDR3 DNA reads TGCAGTGCTATCGGGGGGAACACAGATACGCAGTATTTT.

The rearrangement links TRBV10-3 to TRBJ1-5, with 10 nucleotides matching TRBD1. The CDR3 totals 17 residues. J was trimmed by 0 bases and V by 3 bases; bases with no gene match: 5. CDR1 ENHRY and CDR2 SYGVKD come from the germline V gene. DNA of the CDR3: TGTGCCATCAGTGACGACAGGGGGCCAGATAGCAATCAGCCCCAGCATTTT. Its protein product is CAISDDRGPDSNQPQHF.

The chain recombines TRBV7-2 with TRBJ1-2; no firm D call. The V end lost 5 bases, the J end lost 3 bases, and 16 bases lay between the germline ends. This CDR3 is 15 amino acids long. Germline values: CDR1 SGHTA, CDR2 FQGNSA. The CDR3 bases are TGTGCCAGCAGCCCGCCTAATCTGCGCCACTATGGCTACACCTTC. Its translation: CASSPPNLRHYGYTF.

The chain is built from TRBV4-1 and TRBJ1-2; D uncertain. The CDR3 is made up of 13 amino acids. Deletions cut 1 base from V and 5 bases from J, with 8 bases between. Germline CDR1 MGHRA, CDR2 YSYEKL. The CDR3 nucleotides are TGCGCCAGCAGCCAAGGTGGCAGTTATGGCTACACCTTC. Translated: CASSQGGSYGYTF.

This clonotype was found a few times. V and J are TRBV7-2 and TRBJ2-1; 9 nucleotides match TRBD2. CDR1 and CDR2 from the germline V gene are SGHTA and FQGNSA. With 7 bases clipped from V and 0 bases from J, the junction kept 4 bases outside the gene matches. The CDR3 loop spans 15 amino acids. CDR3 bases: TGTGCCAGCAACCGAGCGGGGGGCTCCTACAATGAGCAGTTCTTC. Its protein product is CASNRAGGSYNEQFF. The complete variable domain, with remaining parts taken from reference TRBV7-2 and TRBJ2-1, reads GAGVSQSPSNKVTEKGKDVELRCDPISGHTALYWYRQSLGQGLEFLIYFQGNSAPDKSGLPSDRFSAERTGGSVSTLTIQRTQQEDSAVYLCASNRAGGSYNEQFFGPGTRLTVL.

The CDR3 sequence: CASSLVEGDYEQYF. The CDR3 DNA reads TGCGCCAGCAGCTTGGTGGAAGGGGACTACGAGCAGTACTTC. The chain uses TRBV5-1 and TRBJ2-7; possibly TRBD1 for D (5 bases). Germline V lookup: CDR1 SGHRS, CDR2 YFSETQ. There are 14 residues in the CDR3. V lost 0 bases and J 3 bases, leaving 10 bases between the germline ends.

J is TRBJ2-1 and V is TRBV29-1; TRBD1 agrees at 10 bases. V gave up 6 bases and J gave up 7 bases; unmatched junction bases: 6. Per germline, CDR1 SQVTM and CDR2 ANQGSEA. There are 13 residues in the CDR3. CDR3 amino acids: CSVLRDRGNEQFF. The CDR3 coding sequence is TGCAGCGTCCTCCGGGACAGGGGTAATGAGCAGTTCTTC.

The chain uses TRBV5-1 and TRBJ2-4, with D tentatively TRBD2 (5 bases). Germline V CDR1 and CDR2: SGHRS, YFSETQ. The CDR3 length is 16 residues. Trimming removed 2 bases from V and 0 bases from J, with 12 bases in between. CDR3 loop: CASSFNQRLAKNIQYF. In nucleotides, the CDR3 is TGCGCCAGCAGCTTCAATCAGCGGTTAGCCAAAAACATTCAGTACTTC.

The chain links TRBV7-2 to TRBJ2-7; 10 nucleotides align to TRBD1. CDR3 size: 16 residues. V was clipped by 4 bases and J by 7 bases; unmatched bases: 13. CDR1 and CDR2 (germline): SGHTA, FQGNSA. The CDR3 region is CASSSHGDRGAGEQYF. CDR3 DNA: TGTGCCAGCAGCTCGCACGGGGACAGGGGCGCTGGAGAGCAGTACTTC. Full variable domain (missing parts from reference TRBV7-2 and TRBJ2-7): GAGVSQSPSNKVTEKGKDVELRCDPISGHTALYWYRQSLGQGLEFLIYFQGNSAPDKSGLPSDRFSAERTGGSVSTLTIQRTQQEDSAVYLCASSSHGDRGAGEQYFGPGTRLTVT.

The chain links TRBV5-1 to TRBJ2-1; TRBD1 aligns across 9 bases. V trimming: 2 bases; J trimming: 8 bases; junction bases outside the gene matches: 8. From germline, CDR1 is SGHRS and CDR2 YFSETQ. The CDR3 has 15 residues. CDR3 in DNA: TGCGCCAGCAGCTTACAGGGGGCAACGTCCCATGAGCAGTTCTTC. Translating it yields CASSLQGATSHEQFF.

This clonotype showed up just a few times. This may stem from a read error, because a much larger clone lies one nucleotide away. The chain carries TRBV12-3 or TRBV12-4 and TRBJ1-6; a possible D gene is TRBD1 (5 bases). Between the trimmed V and J ends, which lost 4 bases and 7 bases, there was a span of 5 bases. This CDR3 comprises 12 residues. CDR3 in amino acids: CASSWGNSPLHF. The CDR3 DNA is TGTGCCAGCAGTTGGGGGAATTCACCCCTCCACTTT.

This clonotype was seen a handful of times. The CDR3 DNA is TGTGCCAGCAGCGCGACAGGGGCTACGCAGTATTTT. Translated, it gives CASSATGATQYF. This chain joins TRBV7-3 and TRBJ2-3, with 8 bases that match TRBD1. The CDR3 is made up of 12 amino acids. Germline V gene lookup returns CDR1 SGHTA and CDR2 FQGTGA. Trimming took 5 bases from V and 8 from J; bases not matched to a gene: 3.

The chain has TRBV6-2 or TRBV6-3 and TRBJ2-5; D gene unclear. CDR1 and CDR2 (germline): MNHEY, SVGEGT. The V gene lost 5 bases and the J gene lost 7 bases, with 11 bases spanning the gap. The CDR3 is made up of 12 amino acids. The DNA of the CDR3 is TGTGCCAGCAGTCCCGCCTTGACGACCCAGTACTTC. Translating it yields CASSPALTTQYF.